This entry features one T cell receptor beta chain sequence. Its antigen is not identified. This sample is part of a study of Ad26.COV2.S vaccination and SARS-CoV-2 variants. Whole-study context: The authors gave Ad26.COV2.S intramuscularly, either once or twice 56 days apart.

This CDR3 is 12 amino acids long. Trimming left V 6 bases short and J 7 bases short, with 12 bases between. Here immunoSEQ multiplex PCR was the method, and the copy in TCRdb shows in-frame clones only, minus some. Of about 400,000 clones listed, approximately 83% were seen once; the top ten hold around 7.4%. Study outcomes and limitations: Vaccine and placebo recipients had comparable breadth of non-spike TCRs. Responses of spike-specific T cells (both CD8+ and CD4+) reportedly showed substantial breadth after vaccination.

Treatment: some 20 received Ad26.COV2.S at low or high dose, single or two shots; about 5 received placebo; per-sample allocation not given. Day 63 following the first vaccine or placebo injection was when the samples were taken. The sequenced sample was peripheral blood, obtained in a trial of Ad26.COV2.S vaccine versus placebo. The gene calls are TRBV12-3 or TRBV12-4 and TRBJ1-1; the D gene is possibly TRBD1 (5 bases). The receptor comes from a person between 18 and 65 years old who received the Ad26.COV2.S COVID-19 vaccine or a placebo. The CDR3 spells CASSHRGSEAFF. The CDR3 DNA is TGTGCCAGCAGCCATCGGGGGAGTGAAGCTTTCTTT.